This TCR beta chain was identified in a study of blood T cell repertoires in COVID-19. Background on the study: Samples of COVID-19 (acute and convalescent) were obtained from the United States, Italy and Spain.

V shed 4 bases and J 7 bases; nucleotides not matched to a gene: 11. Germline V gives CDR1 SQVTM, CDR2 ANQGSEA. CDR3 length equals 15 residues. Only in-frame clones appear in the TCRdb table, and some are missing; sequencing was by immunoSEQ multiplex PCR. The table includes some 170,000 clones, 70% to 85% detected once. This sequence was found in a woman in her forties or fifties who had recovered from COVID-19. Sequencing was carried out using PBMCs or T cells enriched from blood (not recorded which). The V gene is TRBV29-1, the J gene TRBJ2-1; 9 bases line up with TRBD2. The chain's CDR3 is CSVVPAGGLWNEQFF. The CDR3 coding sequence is TGCAGCGTTGTACCCGCGGGAGGGTTGTGGAATGAGCAGTTCTTC.